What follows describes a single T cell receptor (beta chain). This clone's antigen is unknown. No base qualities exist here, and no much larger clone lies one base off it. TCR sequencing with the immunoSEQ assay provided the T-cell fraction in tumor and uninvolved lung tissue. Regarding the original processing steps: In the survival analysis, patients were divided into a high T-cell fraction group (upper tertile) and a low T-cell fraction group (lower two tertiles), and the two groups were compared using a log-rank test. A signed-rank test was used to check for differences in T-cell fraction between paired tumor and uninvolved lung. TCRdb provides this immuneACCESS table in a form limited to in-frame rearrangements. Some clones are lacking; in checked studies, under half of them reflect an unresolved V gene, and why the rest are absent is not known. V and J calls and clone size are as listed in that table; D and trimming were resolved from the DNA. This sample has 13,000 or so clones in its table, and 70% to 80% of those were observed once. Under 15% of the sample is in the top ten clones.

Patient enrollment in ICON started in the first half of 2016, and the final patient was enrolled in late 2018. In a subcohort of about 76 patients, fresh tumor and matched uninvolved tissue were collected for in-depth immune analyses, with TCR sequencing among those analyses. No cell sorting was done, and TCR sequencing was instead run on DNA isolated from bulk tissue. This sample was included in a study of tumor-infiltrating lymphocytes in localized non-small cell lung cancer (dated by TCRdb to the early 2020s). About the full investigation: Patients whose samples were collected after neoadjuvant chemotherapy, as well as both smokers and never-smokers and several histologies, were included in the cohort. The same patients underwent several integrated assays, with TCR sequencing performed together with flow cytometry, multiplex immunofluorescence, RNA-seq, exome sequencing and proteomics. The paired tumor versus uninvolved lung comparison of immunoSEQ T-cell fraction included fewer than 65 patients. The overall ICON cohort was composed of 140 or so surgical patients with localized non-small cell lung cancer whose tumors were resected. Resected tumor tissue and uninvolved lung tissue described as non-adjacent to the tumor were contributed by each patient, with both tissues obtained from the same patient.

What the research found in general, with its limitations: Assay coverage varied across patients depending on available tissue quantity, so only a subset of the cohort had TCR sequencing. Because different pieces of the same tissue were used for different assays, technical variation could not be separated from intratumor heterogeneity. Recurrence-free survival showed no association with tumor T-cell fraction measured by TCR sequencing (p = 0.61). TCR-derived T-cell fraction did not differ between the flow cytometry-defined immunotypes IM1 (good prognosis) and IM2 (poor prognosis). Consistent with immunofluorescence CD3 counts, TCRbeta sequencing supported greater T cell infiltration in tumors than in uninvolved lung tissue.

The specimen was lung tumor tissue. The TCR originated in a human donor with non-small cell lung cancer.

In nucleotides, the sequence is TGTGCCAGCATTATGAGCGCCGGTAGGGGGGAGCTGTTTTTT. Its translation is CASIMSAGRGELFF. Recombination joined TRBV6-1 with TRBJ2-2; the D gene assignment is ambiguous. The CDR3 runs 14 amino acids, cysteine and phenylalanine included. The retained sequence is limited to the CDR3, 42 bases, with the frame set at the first base. As encoded in the germline V gene, CDR1 is MNHNS while CDR2 is SASEGT. Deletion took 7 bases off V and 8 bases off J, with a span of 17 bases between the germline ends.